This T cell receptor (beta chain) emerged from a study of blood T cell repertoires in COVID-19. Across the whole study: Acute and convalescent COVID-19 specimens originated in the United States, Italy and Spain. T cells, B-cell-depleted T cells, or PBMCs provided the cDNA or gDNA that served as material.

CDR3 length: 12 residues. Per germline, CDR1 GTSNPN and CDR2 SVGIG (reference sequence). V was clipped by 1 base and J by 7 bases, with 7 bases between them. Original processing notes: Reference gene primers were amplified, and this amplification served to estimate nucleated cell counts. The assay was immunoSEQ multiplex PCR, and TCRdb's table has in-frame clones only and misses some. Clone size and V and J calls were adopted from that table, with D and trimming inferred from the DNA. The sample lists approximately 250,000 clones, around four fifths seen once, with around 4% in the top ten. The sample taken for sequencing was peripheral blood. The origin of this receptor is a man aged 55 to 70 with acute or convalescent COVID-19. This sequence joins TRBV30 and TRBJ1-4, with no clear D. The CDR3 DNA reads as TGTGCCTGGAGTGGATACAGTGAAAAACTGTTTTTT. It codes for CAWSGYSEKLFF.